The rows below give T cell receptor beta chains drawn from one sample of a study of STAT3 mutations in large granular lymphocyte leukemia. The table came from immunoSEQ multiplex PCR; TCRdb's copy has only in-frame clones and leaves some out. This repertoire shows about 10,000 clones, 87% found once; its top ten account for about a quarter. Sample: peripheral blood mononuclear cells. The source is a man aged 55 to 70 with T-cell large granular lymphocyte leukemia. Some clones in this sample may be carry-over from other donors' samples. CDR3s include the opening cysteine and the closing phenylalanine or tryptophan. The D gene is left open where the match is weak. Some rows have no size entry. The others give once, few or many, or a class for an expanded clone.

J: TRBJ2-7; D: NA; size: NA; V: TRBV11-2; DNA: TGTGCCAGCAGCTTATACGGGACCGTCGACTACGAGCAGTACTTC; CDR3: CASSLYGTVDYEQYF
J: TRBJ1-2; D: NA; size: NA; V: TRBV28; DNA: TGTGCCAGCAGTTTGATGGGGGGCCTTGGCTACACCTTC; CDR3: CASSLMGGLGYTF
J: TRBJ2-2; D: NA; size: NA; V: TRBV28; DNA: TGTGCCAGCAGTTTCGGGGTCCTCGTAGCCACCGGGGAGCTGTTTTTT; CDR3: CASSFGVLVATGELFF
J: TRBJ2-3; D: NA; size: NA; V: TRBV7-2; DNA: TGTGCCAGCAGCTTATACAGGAGCACAGATACGCAGTATTTT; CDR3: CASSLYRSTDTQYF
J: TRBJ2-7; D: NA; size: NA; V: TRBV12-5; DNA: TGTGCTAGTGGTTTGGTACCGGCGGCCTACGAGCAGTACTTC; CDR3: CASGLVPAAYEQYF
J: TRBJ1-5; D: NA; size: few; V: TRBV10-2; DNA: TGCGCCAGCAGACAGGGAGATCAGCCCCAGCATTTT; CDR3: CASRQGDQPQHF
J: TRBJ2-6; D: NA; size: NA; V: TRBV19; DNA: TGTGCCAGTAGTACCGGGGTTGCTGGGGCCAACGTCCTGACTTTC; CDR3: CASSTGVAGANVLTF
J: TRBJ2-5; D: NA; size: NA; V: TRBV29-1; DNA: TGCAGCGTTGTAGGAGGGGAAGAGACCCAGTACTTC; CDR3: CSVVGGEETQYF
J: TRBJ2-7; D: TRBD1; size: NA; V: TRBV5-3; DNA: TGTGCCAGAAGCTTGGGACAGGGGGCTTACGAGCAGTACTTC; CDR3: CARSLGQGAYEQYF
J: TRBJ2-7; D: TRBD1; size: NA; V: TRBV14; DNA: TGTGCCAGCAGCCAAGTTTGGGACAGGGTAGTGTCCTACGAGCAGTACTTC; CDR3: CASSQVWDRVVSYEQYF
J: TRBJ2-4; D: TRBD1; size: NA; V: TRBV13; DNA: TGTGCCAGCAGCTTAGGAACAGGGGGAGCCAAAAACATTCAGTACTTC; CDR3: CASSLGTGGAKNIQYF
J: TRBJ2-7; D: TRBD1; size: NA; V: TRBV11-2; DNA: TGTGCCAGCAGCTACCCCGGGACAGTAGTCGAGCAGTACTTC; CDR3: CASSYPGTVVEQYF
J: TRBJ1-4; D: TRBD1; size: NA; V: TRBV7-9; DNA: TGTGCCAGCCTTTTAAAGGACAGGGAGGACGAAAAACTGTTTTTT; CDR3: CASLLKDREDEKLFF
J: TRBJ2-5; D: NA; size: NA; V: TRBV5-4; DNA: TGTGCCAGCAGCTTGAAGTTAGGGGAAGAGACCCAGTACTTC; CDR3: CASSLKLGEETQYF
J: TRBJ1-4; D: NA; size: NA; V: TRBV14; DNA: TGTGCCAGCAGCCAAGAGGGCCCCCCACGAAAACTGTTTTTT; CDR3: CASSQEGPPRKLFF
J: TRBJ2-7; D: NA; size: NA; V: TRBV11-2; DNA: TGTGCCAGCAGCTTAGGGTGGCCCGAGCAGTACTTC; CDR3: CASSLGWPEQYF
J: TRBJ2-7; D: TRBD1; size: NA; V: TRBV19; DNA: TGTGCCAGTAGCAATCCGGGACAGGGCAGCTACGAGCAGTACTTC; CDR3: CASSNPGQGSYEQYF
J: TRBJ2-2; D: NA; size: NA; V: TRBV6-5; DNA: TGTGCCAGCAGTCCGCCTGGGGGGAACACCGGGGAGCTGTTTTTT; CDR3: CASSPPGGNTGELFF
J: TRBJ2-3; D: NA; size: NA; V: TRBV5-1; DNA: TGCGCCAGCAGCTTGGACAGGGGCACAGATACGCAGTATTTT; CDR3: CASSLDRGTDTQYF
J: TRBJ1-4; D: NA; size: NA; V: TRBV30; DNA: TGTGCCTGGAGTTCAAAACAGGGCGCTAATGAAAAACTGTTTTTT; CDR3: CAWSSKQGANEKLFF
J: TRBJ1-6; D: TRBD1; size: NA; V: TRBV5-4; DNA: TGTGCCAGCAGCTTCCCGGGACAGGGGGATGCACCCCTCCACTTT; CDR3: CASSFPGQGDAPLHF
J: TRBJ2-3; D: NA; size: NA; V: TRBV13; DNA: TGTGCCAGCAGCTACTCCACAACAGGTTCCGGCACAGATACGCAGTATTTT; CDR3: CASSYSTTGSGTDTQYF
J: TRBJ2-3; D: TRBD2; size: NA; V: TRBV5-1; DNA: TGCGCCAGCAGCCCTCGAGCCAGCGGGAGAAGCACAGATACGCAGTATTTT; CDR3: CASSPRASGRSTDTQYF
J: TRBJ2-5; D: TRBD2; size: NA; V: TRBV27; DNA: TGTGCCAGCAGTTTAGCGAGCGGGAGGGGCGTAGAGACCCAGTACTTC; CDR3: CASSLASGRGVETQYF
J: TRBJ1-4; D: TRBD1; size: NA; V: TRBV14; DNA: TGTGCCAGCAGTGTCGGGACAGTGATTGCAACTAATGAAAAACTGTTTTTT; CDR3: CASSVGTVIATNEKLFF
J: TRBJ2-7; D: TRBD2; size: NA; V: TRBV9; DNA: TGTGCCAGCAGCCAAAGCGGGAGGTCTACCTACGAGCAGTACTTC; CDR3: CASSQSGRSTYEQYF
J: TRBJ1-2; D: TRBD1; size: NA; V: TRBV18; DNA: TGTGCCAGCTCAACAGGGGTCCGGGGTTATGGCTACACCTTC; CDR3: CASSTGVRGYGYTF
J: TRBJ2-7; D: TRBD1; size: NA; V: TRBV6-6; DNA: TGTGCCAGCAAATCCGGGACAGGGGGTTACGAGCAGTACTTC; CDR3: CASKSGTGGYEQYF
J: TRBJ2-7; D: NA; size: NA; V: TRBV7-3; DNA: TGTGCCAGCAGCTTAAGCGGGATGGGCTACGAGCAGTACTTC; CDR3: CASSLSGMGYEQYF
J: TRBJ2-3; D: NA; size: NA; V: TRBV5-1; DNA: TGCGCCAGCAGCTTGGAGGCGGGGCGGGATACGCAGTATTTT; CDR3: CASSLEAGRDTQYF
J: TRBJ2-2; D: TRBD1; size: few; V: TRBV5-4; DNA: TGTGCCAGCAGCTGGCAGGGGGAGAACACCGGGGAGCTGTTTTTT; CDR3: CASSWQGENTGELFF
J: TRBJ2-3; D: NA; size: NA; V: TRBV15; DNA: TGTGCCACCAGCAGAGGTACAGATACGCAGTATTTT; CDR3: CATSRGTDTQYF
J: TRBJ2-7; D: NA; size: NA; V: TRBV28; DNA: TGTGCCAGCAGGGAAGTGGGGGGAGGTAGGGTCTACGAGCAGTACTTC; CDR3: CASREVGGGRVYEQYF
J: TRBJ1-5; D: TRBD1; size: NA; V: TRBV9; DNA: TGTGCCAGCAGCCGTCCTCGTAGCCGGGACAGGGCTCAGCCCCAGCATTTT; CDR3: CASSRPRSRDRAQPQHF
J: TRBJ2-2; D: TRBD1; size: NA; V: TRBV9; DNA: TGTGCCAGCAGCGTAGGTATAGGGACAGGGAACACCGGGGAGCTGTTTTTT; CDR3: CASSVGIGTGNTGELFF
J: TRBJ2-7; D: TRBD1; size: NA; V: TRBV15; DNA: TGTGCCACCAGCAGCACCTCAGGGGGCACGATACTTGGGGCTTACGAGCAGTACTTC; CDR3: CATSSTSGGTILGAYEQYF
J: TRBJ2-7; D: NA; size: NA; V: TRBV18; DNA: TGTGCCAGCTCACCTCCGGATATAGCATCCTACGAGCAGTACTTC; CDR3: CASSPPDIASYEQYF
J: TRBJ2-7; D: TRBD1; size: NA; V: TRBV5-4; DNA: TGTGCCAGCAGCCCCACCCCCCCGGGACAGGGGTCCTCGGAGCAGTACTTC; CDR3: CASSPTPPGQGSSEQYF
J: TRBJ2-7; D: TRBD1; size: once; V: TRBV7-2; DNA: TGTGCCAGCAGCCCCATGACAGGGCAAGGCGAGCAGTACTTC; CDR3: CASSPMTGQGEQYF
J: TRBJ2-5; D: TRBD2; size: once; V: TRBV5-6; DNA: TGTGCCAGCAGCTTGGGGACTAGCGGGAGAGAGACCCAGTACTTC; CDR3: CASSLGTSGRETQYF
J: TRBJ1-1; D: NA; size: NA; V: TRBV6-5; DNA: TGTGCCAGCAAAACCTCCAGGGTCGACACTGAAGCTTTCTTT; CDR3: CASKTSRVDTEAFF
J: TRBJ2-5; D: NA; size: NA; V: TRBV4-2; DNA: TGTGCCAGCAGCCAGGAATCTAGCAGTCAAGAGACCCAGTACTTC; CDR3: CASSQESSSQETQYF